A single sample gave rise to the 28 T cell receptor beta chains below, sequenced in a study of blood T cell repertoires in COVID-19. The method was immunoSEQ multiplex PCR; TCRdb's version includes in-frame clones alone and lacks a portion of them. The table records tens of thousands of clones, 75% to 90% of them present only once. The sequenced sample consisted of peripheral blood. All receptors derive from a man in his fifties or sixties with acute or convalescent COVID-19.

The chain combines TRBV5-4 with TRBJ2-5; maybe TRBD2 (7 bases). Deletions cut 1 base from V and 3 bases from J, with 16 bases between. The CDR3 consists of 16 residues. Germline V lookup: CDR1 SGHNT, CDR2 YYREEE (reference sequence). The chain's CDR3 is CASSLRGGASKETQYF. CDR3 nucleotide sequence: TGTGCCAGCAGCTTGCGTGGGGGGGCCTCGAAAGAGACCCAGTACTTC.

The V and J genes are TRBV18 and TRBJ2-2; D gene ambiguous. This CDR3 region has 11 residues. Germline lookup yields CDR1 KGHSH and CDR2 LQKENI. Trimming left V 7 bases short and J 7 bases short, with 7 bases between. The CDR3 DNA sequence: TGTGCCAGCTTTGCCGGCGGGGAGCTGTTTTTT. Translating gives CASFAGGELFF.

This chain joins TRBV7-9 and TRBJ2-1; 12 positions agree with TRBD2. The CDR3 spans 14 residues. Germline CDR1 and CDR2: SEHNR and FQNEAQ (reference sequence). V dropped 0 bases and J dropped 14; count of bases not matched to a gene: 5. The CDR3 coding sequence is TGTGCCAGCAGCTTAGCGCGGGCTAGCGGGAGGGAGTTCTTC. This translates into CASSLARASGREFF.

The CDR3 DNA reads TGTGCCAGCAGTTACAGGGGAGGAACTGAAGCTTTCTTT. Residues: CASSYRGGTEAFF. V and J are TRBV12-3 or TRBV12-4 and TRBJ1-1; 7 nucleotides agree with TRBD1. V lost 4 bases, J lost 5 bases, and 4 bases stayed unmatched. The CDR3 has 13 amino acids.

The rearrangement links TRBV3-1 (or the pseudogene TRBV3-2) to TRBJ2-1; 7 nucleotides agree with TRBD2. The CDR3 has 14 amino acids. Germline values: CDR1 LGHDT, CDR2 YNNKEL (reference sequence). Unmatched junction bases numbered 5, after V lost 2 bases and J lost 7 bases. CDR3 DNA: TGTGCCAGCAGCCAACCGGGACTACCAAATGAGCAGTTCTTC. It translates to CASSQPGLPNEQFF.

V gene TRBV28 combines with J gene TRBJ2-2; 9 bases fit TRBD1. Germline V gene lookup returns CDR1 MDHEN and CDR2 SYDVKM. The CDR3 extends over 16 amino acids. V shed 4 bases, J shed 2 bases, and the junction held 5 bases outside the gene matches. For the CDR3, the DNA is TGTGCCAGCAGTTCCGTACAGGGGGCCAACACCGGGGAGCTGTTTTTT. Translated: CASSSVQGANTGELFF.

The genes are TRBV5-6 and TRBJ2-1; 11 bases are shared with TRBD2. CDR1 and CDR2 from the germline V gene are SGHDT and YYEEEE. The CDR3 extends over 14 amino acids. V lost 3 bases to trimming and J lost 8 bases; unmatched junction nucleotides: 4. The DNA of the CDR3 is TGTGCCAGCAGCTCGACTAGCGGGACGCATGAGCAGTTCTTC. Residues: CASSSTSGTHEQFF.

The chain has TRBV28 and TRBJ1-2, with 10 bases that match TRBD1. V shed 10 bases, J shed 2 bases, and the junction held 4 bases outside the gene matches. Germline-derived CDR1 and CDR2 are MDHEN and SYDVKM. The length of the CDR3 is 13 residues. This chain's CDR3 is CATRGQGNYGYTF. The CDR3 nucleotides read TGTGCCACCAGGGGACAGGGGAACTATGGCTACACCTTC.

This clone was counted between two and nine times. The chain employs TRBV27 and TRBJ1-1; no clear D gene. Germline CDR1 and CDR2: MNHEY and SMNVEV (reference sequence). There are 16 residues in the CDR3. Trimming removed 0 bases from V and 1 base from J, with 12 bases in between. CDR3 residues: CASSLSGSGRNTEAFF. The CDR3 DNA follows: TGTGCCAGCAGTTTATCAGGGAGTGGGAGGAACACTGAAGCTTTCTTT.

V is TRBV18 and J is TRBJ2-2, with TRBD1 identical over 8 bases. Germline CDR1 is KGHSH and CDR2 is LQKENI. The J segment lost 3 bases and the V segment lost 0 bases, leaving 3 bases of the junction unmatched. There are 16 residues in the CDR3. CDR3 bases: TGTGCCAGCTCACCACCGACAGGGGTTGACACCGGGGAGCTGTTTTTT. Translating it yields CASSPPTGVDTGELFF.

A single count supports this clone. V and J are TRBV27 and TRBJ2-1; possibly TRBD2 for D (5 bases). V was trimmed by 3 bases and J by 7 bases, leaving 16 bases between them. In germline, CDR1 is MNHEY, CDR2 SMNVEV (reference sequence). This CDR3 has 15 residues. CDR3 in amino acids: CASSLWNARGNEQFF. CDR3 DNA: TGTGCCAGCAGTTTGTGGAACGCTCGCGGGAATGAGCAGTTCTTC.

This chain links TRBV28 with TRBJ1-6, with a possible D match to TRBD1 (5 bases). V dropped 4 bases and J dropped 3 bases, with 7 bases sitting between them. CDR1 and CDR2 from the germline V gene are MDHEN and SYDVKM. The CDR3 extends over 14 amino acids. The CDR3: CASSSDNYNSPLHF. In nucleotides, the CDR3 is TGTGCCAGCAGTTCGGACAACTATAATTCACCCCTCCACTTT.

J is TRBJ2-1 and V is TRBV4-2, with D possibly matching TRBD2 (6 bases). Trimming pared 4 bases from V and 8 bases from J, leaving 30 bases between. Germline values: CDR1 LGHNA, CDR2 YNFKEQ. CDR3 length: 19 amino acids. CDR3: CASSLQGTLRDWIFDEQFF. The CDR3 coding sequence is TGTGCCAGCAGCCTACAAGGGACCCTCCGGGACTGGATCTTCGATGAGCAGTTCTTC.

CDR3 region: CAISESDSSRAYEQYF. The CDR3 region has the DNA TGTGCCATCAGTGAGTCGGACAGCAGCAGAGCCTACGAGCAGTACTTC. The V gene is TRBV10-3, the J gene TRBJ2-7, with D tentatively TRBD1 (6 bases). This CDR3 spans 16 amino acids. Trimming cost V 0 bases and J 2 bases, with 14 bases left between them. Germline V gene lookup returns CDR1 ENHRY and CDR2 SYGVKD.

This chain uses TRBV19 with TRBJ1-1; D is unresolved. The V gene lost 3 bases and the J gene lost 1 base, with 12 bases spanning the gap. Germline V gene lookup returns CDR1 LNHDA and CDR2 SQIVND (reference sequence). The CDR3 runs 15 residues. CDR3 nucleotide sequence: TGTGCCAGTAGTATTAGTAGGCGGGGGAACACTGAAGCTTTCTTT. It specifies CASSISRRGNTEAFF. The full variable domain, completed using reference TRBV19 and TRBJ1-1, is DGGITQSPKYLFRKEGQNVTLSCEQNLNHDAMYWYRQDPGQGLRLIYYSQIVNDFQKGDIAEGYSVSREKKESFPLTVTSAQKNPTAFYLCASSISRRGNTEAFFGQGTRLTVV.

This chain joins TRBV6-4 and TRBJ2-1; 7 bases map to TRBD2. The CDR3 is 12 residues long. V was clipped by 3 bases and J by 10 bases; unmatched bases: 3. Germline values: CDR1 MRHNA, CDR2 SNTAGT. CDR3 sequence reads: CASSDVGREQFF. The CDR3 nucleotides are TGTGCCAGCAGTGATGTCGGGAGGGAGCAGTTCTTC.

The V call is TRBV2, the J call TRBJ2-1, with 8 nucleotides matching TRBD1. After removal of 4 bases from V and 4 bases from J, the junction contained 6 bases not matched to a gene. Germline V gene data show CDR1 as SNHLY and CDR2 as FYNNEI. CDR3 length equals 15 residues. The CDR3 region is CASSGGTGSYNEQFF. The CDR3, as DNA: TGTGCCAGCAGTGGGGGGACAGGCTCGTACAATGAGCAGTTCTTC.

The chain links TRBV5-1 to TRBJ1-1, with 7 bases identical to TRBD1. J lost 1 base, V lost 4 bases, and 7 bases had no gene match. Germline assignment: CDR1 SGHRS and CDR2 YFSETQ. The CDR3 is 15 amino acids. The CDR3 is CASSADRQGNTEAFF. In DNA, the CDR3 is TGCGCCAGCAGCGCCGATCGACAGGGGAACACTGAAGCTTTCTTT.

V gene TRBV7-9 combines with J gene TRBJ2-6; D uncertain. The CDR3 has 16 residues. Germline-derived CDR1 and CDR2 are SEHNR and FQNEAQ (reference sequence). The V end was cut by 4 bases, the J end by 0 bases, with 10 bases between. For the CDR3, the DNA is TGTGCCAGCAGCTCCCTTAATTCCTCTGGGGCCAACGTCCTGACTTTC. Protein product: CASSSLNSSGANVLTF.

This clone has just a few counts. V gene TRBV3-1 (or the pseudogene TRBV3-2) combines with J gene TRBJ2-7; maybe TRBD1 (6 bases). CDR3 length: 12 residues. The V and J ends lost 1 base and 8 bases respectively, with 9 bases between them. Per germline, CDR1 LGHDT and CDR2 YNNKEL (reference sequence). In DNA, the CDR3 is TGTGCCAGCAGCCAAGCGACAGGCCAGCAGTACTTC. Protein: CASSQATGQQYF.

The CDR3 DNA follows: TGTGCCAGCAGCCAAGGGATAGCGGGTGAGCAGTTCTTC. This gives the protein CASSQGIAGEQFF. V is TRBV3-1 (or the pseudogene TRBV3-2) and J is TRBJ2-1, with 7 bases that match TRBD2. This CDR3 contains 13 residues. In germline, CDR1 is LGHDT, CDR2 YNNKEL (reference sequence). Losses at the gene ends were 1 base for V and 9 bases for J; bases not matched to a gene: 3.

V and J are TRBV28 and TRBJ2-7; D ambiguous. V lost 3 bases, J lost 4 bases, and 4 bases lay in between. CDR1 is MDHEN, CDR2 SYDVKM, per germline. This CDR3 is built from 11 residues. The CDR3 loop reads CASSFGYEQYF. The CDR3 DNA follows: TGTGCCAGCAGTTTCGGGTACGAGCAGTACTTC. Full variable domain (rest looked up from reference TRBV28 and TRBJ2-7): DVKVTQSSRYLVKRTGEKVFLECVQDMDHENMFWYRQDPGLGLRLIYFSYDVKMKEKGDIPEGYSVSREKKERFSLILESASTNQTSMYLCASSFGYEQYFGPGTRLTVT.

The rearrangement joins TRBV7-2 to TRBJ1-6; D may be TRBD1 (5 bases). Germline V CDR1 and CDR2: SGHTA, FQGNSA. The CDR3 contains 14 residues. The germline V and J ends were trimmed by 5 bases and 8 bases, with 13 bases remaining between them. CDR3 protein: CASSRGPSDSPLHF. The CDR3 DNA sequence: TGTGCCAGCAGCAGGGGCCCTTCGGATTCACCCCTCCACTTT.

V is TRBV4-3 and J is TRBJ2-1, with TRBD2 matching over 14 bases. The CDR3 extends over 16 amino acids. CDR1 and CDR2 from the germline V gene are LGHNA and YSLEER. J was trimmed by 3 bases and V by 3 bases; bases with no gene match: 1. CDR3 nucleotide sequence: TGCGCCAGCAGCCAGGGACTAGCGGGGGTCTACAATGAGCAGTTCTTC. Encoded protein: CASSQGLAGVYNEQFF.

There are a few counts of this clone. The rearrangement joins TRBV18 to TRBJ2-5; no clear D gene. This CDR3 has 17 residues. Trimming removed 8 bases from V and 4 bases from J, with 26 bases in between. In germline, CDR1 is KGHSH, CDR2 LQKENI. The CDR3 bases are TGTGCCAGCAAGAGAAGAGGCCCCCCCGGAGAAAGAGAGACCCAGTACTTC. This encodes CASKRRGPPGERETQYF.

This CDR3 reads CASSLAQTGSHEQYF. The CDR3 DNA reads TGCGCCAGCAGCTTGGCTCAGACAGGGTCCCACGAGCAGTACTTC. The chain recombines TRBV5-1 with TRBJ2-7, with 7 bases that match TRBD1. The CDR3 runs 15 residues. With 0 bases clipped from V and 5 bases from J, the junction kept 8 bases outside the gene matches. CDR1 SGHRS and CDR2 YFSETQ come from the germline V gene.

The gene calls are TRBV12-3 or TRBV12-4 and TRBJ1-5; no firm D call. The CDR3 covers 13 residues. Trimming shortened V by 6 bases and J by 4 bases, and 10 bases separated the two germline ends. The CDR3 here is CASSPGYNQPQHF. The CDR3 region has the DNA TGTGCCAGCAGCCCGGGGTATAATCAGCCCCAGCATTTT.

J is TRBJ2-3 and V is TRBV5-1; 10 nucleotides match TRBD2. Per the germline V gene, CDR1 is SGHRS and CDR2 is YFSETQ. This CDR3 is 15 amino acids long. The trim removed 4 bases at V and 1 base at J, leaving 3 bases unmatched. The CDR3 DNA reads as TGCGCCAGCAGCCCCGGACTAGCGGGCACAGATACGCAGTATTTT. It translates to CASSPGLAGTDTQYF.